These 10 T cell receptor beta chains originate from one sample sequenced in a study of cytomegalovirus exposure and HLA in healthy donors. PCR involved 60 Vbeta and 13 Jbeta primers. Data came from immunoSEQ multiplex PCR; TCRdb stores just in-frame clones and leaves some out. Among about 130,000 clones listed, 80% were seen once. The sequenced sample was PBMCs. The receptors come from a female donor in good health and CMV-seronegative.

The chain's CDR3 is CASSSSDFYGYTF. For the CDR3, the DNA is TGTGCCAGCAGTTCTTCTGACTTCTATGGCTACACCTTC. The J gene is TRBJ1-2, the V gene TRBV7-9; unclear D gene. The germline V and J ends were trimmed by 6 bases and 4 bases, with 12 bases remaining between them. Germline V gives CDR1 SEHNR, CDR2 FQNEAQ (reference sequence). This CDR3 is 13 amino acids long.

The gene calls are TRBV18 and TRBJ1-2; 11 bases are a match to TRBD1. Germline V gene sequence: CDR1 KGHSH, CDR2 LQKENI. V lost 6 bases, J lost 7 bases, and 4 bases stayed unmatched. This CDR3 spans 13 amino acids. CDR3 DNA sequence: TGTGCCAGCTCTGGACAGGGGGCGGCTGGCTACACCTTC. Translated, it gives CASSGQGAAGYTF.

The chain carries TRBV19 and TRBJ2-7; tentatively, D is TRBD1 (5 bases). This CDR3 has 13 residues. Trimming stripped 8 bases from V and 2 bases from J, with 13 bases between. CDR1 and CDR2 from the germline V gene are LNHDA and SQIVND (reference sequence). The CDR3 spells CASDPQGTYEQYF. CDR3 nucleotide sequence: TGTGCCAGTGACCCCCAGGGTACCTACGAGCAGTACTTC.

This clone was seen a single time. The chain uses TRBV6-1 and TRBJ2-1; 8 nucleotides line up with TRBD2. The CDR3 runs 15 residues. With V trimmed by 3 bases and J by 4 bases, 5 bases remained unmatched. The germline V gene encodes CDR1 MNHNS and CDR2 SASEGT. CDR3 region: CASSEGSGEYNEQFF. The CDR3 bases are TGTGCCAGCAGTGAGGGTAGCGGGGAGTACAATGAGCAGTTCTTC.

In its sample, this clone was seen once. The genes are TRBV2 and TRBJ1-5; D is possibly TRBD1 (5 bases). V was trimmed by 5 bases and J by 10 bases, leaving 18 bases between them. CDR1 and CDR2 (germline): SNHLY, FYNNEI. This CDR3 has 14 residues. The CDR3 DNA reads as TGTGCCAGCAGTTCAAACGGGGGAATCAGCCCCCAGCATTTT. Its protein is CASSSNGGISPQHF.

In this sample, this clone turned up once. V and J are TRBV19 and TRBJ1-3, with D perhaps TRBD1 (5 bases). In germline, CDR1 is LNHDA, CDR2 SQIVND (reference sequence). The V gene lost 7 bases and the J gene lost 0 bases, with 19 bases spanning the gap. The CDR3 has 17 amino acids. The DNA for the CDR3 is TGTGCCAGTACTCCCCTCGTGGGGGGTTTCTCTGGAAACACCATATATTTT. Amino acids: CASTPLVGGFSGNTIYF.

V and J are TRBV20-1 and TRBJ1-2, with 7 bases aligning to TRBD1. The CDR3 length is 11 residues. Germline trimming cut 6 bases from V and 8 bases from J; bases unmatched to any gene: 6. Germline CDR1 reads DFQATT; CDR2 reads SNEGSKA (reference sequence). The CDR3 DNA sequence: TGCAGTGCGAGACAGGGAACGGGCTACACCTTC. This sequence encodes CSARQGTGYTF.

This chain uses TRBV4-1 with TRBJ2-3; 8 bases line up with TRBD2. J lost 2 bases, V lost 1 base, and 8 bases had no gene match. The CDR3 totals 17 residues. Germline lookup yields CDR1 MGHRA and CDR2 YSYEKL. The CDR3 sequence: CASSQGVDGRATDTQYF. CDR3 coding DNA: TGCGCCAGCAGCCAAGGCGTGGACGGGAGGGCCACAGATACGCAGTATTTT.

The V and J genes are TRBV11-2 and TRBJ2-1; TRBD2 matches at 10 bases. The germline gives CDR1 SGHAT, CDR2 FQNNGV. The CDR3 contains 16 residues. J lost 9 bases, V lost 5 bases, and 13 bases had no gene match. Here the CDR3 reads CASSLKSGGVLGEQFF. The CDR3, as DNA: TGTGCCAGCAGCCTCAAAAGCGGGGGGGTCCTGGGTGAGCAGTTCTTC. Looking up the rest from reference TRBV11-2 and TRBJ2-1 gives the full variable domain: EAGVAQSPRYKIIEKRQSVAFWCNPISGHATLYWYQQILGQGPKLLIQFQNNGVVDDSQLPKDRFSAERLKGVDSTLKIQPAKLEDSAVYLCASSLKSGGVLGEQFFGPGTRLTVL.

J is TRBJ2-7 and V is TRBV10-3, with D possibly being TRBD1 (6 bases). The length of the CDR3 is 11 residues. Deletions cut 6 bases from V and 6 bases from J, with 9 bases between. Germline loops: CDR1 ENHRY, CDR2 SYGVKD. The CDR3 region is CAIRDSGEQYF. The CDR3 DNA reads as TGTGCCATCAGGGACAGTGGCGAGCAGTACTTC.